The rows below give T cell receptor beta chains drawn from one sample of a study of blood T cell repertoires in COVID-19. Here immunoSEQ multiplex PCR was the method, and the copy in TCRdb shows in-frame clones only, minus some. The repertoire holds about 410,000 clones, more than 80% seen once, with approximately 1.5% in the top ten. Specimen: peripheral blood. These receptors were taken from a woman in her twenties or thirties with active or convalescent COVID-19. Each CDR3 is given with its conserved first and last residue. The D gene is left open where the match is weak. Clone size is given for some rows only: seen once, a few or many times, or a class if the clone is expanded.

TGTGCCAGCAGCTCTATGGCGGGGGGAGCCTACGAGCAGTACTTC	CASSSMAGGAYEQYF	TRBV9	TRBJ2-7	.	TRBD2
TGTGCCAGCAGCCAAACAGTCTCTACTGAAGCTTTCTTT	CASSQTVSTEAFF	TRBV3-1/TRBV3-2	TRBJ1-1	.	.
TGTGCCACCTGGTCCGGGGGTCTTAACTATGGCTACACCTTC	CATWSGGLNYGYTF	TRBV10-3	TRBJ1-2	.	.
TGCGCCAGCAGCCAAGATGTGGCGGTCGATGAGCAGTTCTTC	CASSQDVAVDEQFF	TRBV4-1	TRBJ2-1	.	.
TGTGCCAGTAGCATGACGGGACAGGTCCACTATGGCTACACCTTC	CASSMTGQVHYGYTF	TRBV19	TRBJ1-2	.	TRBD1
TGTGCCAGCAGTGTCGCTCCCCCGGCGGACAGAACCCAGCATTTT	CASSVAPPADRTQHF	TRBV27	TRBJ1-5	once	.
TGCGCCAGCAGCTTGGCCGGACTAGCGGGGCAAGAGACCCAGTACTTC	CASSLAGLAGQETQYF	TRBV5-1	TRBJ2-5	.	TRBD2
TGTGCCAGCAGCTCTCGAATTACCAGGGGGTCGTCTGGTAATGAAAAACTGTTTTTT	CASSSRITRGSSGNEKLFF	TRBV13	TRBJ1-4	few	TRBD1
TGTGCCACCAGCAGAGATGCCCCGCGGACAGGGGGGAAGGGCTACACCTTC	CATSRDAPRTGGKGYTF	TRBV15	TRBJ1-2	once	TRBD1
TGTGCCAGCAGTCTACAGGGTCTGGGGACTGAAGCTTTCTTT	CASSLQGLGTEAFF	TRBV3-1/TRBV3-2	TRBJ1-1	.	.
TGTGCCAGCAGTGAATCCCTCCAAGAGACCCAGTACTTC	CASSESLQETQYF	TRBV6-1	TRBJ2-5	few	.
TGCGCCAGCAGCCAAGGTACTAGCGGGGAACTCTACGAGCAGTACTTC	CASSQGTSGELYEQYF	TRBV4-1	TRBJ2-7	once	TRBD2
TGTGCCAGCACCCCGGACAGGATAAAACTGTTTTTT	CASTPDRIKLFF	TRBV27	TRBJ1-4	few	TRBD1
TGTGCCAGCACCTGGGGCAGGGGTGGACAAGAGACCCAGTACTTC	CASTWGRGGQETQYF	TRBV28	TRBJ2-5	.	.
TGTGCCAGCAGCTCCGTCTCCAGCGGCCACTCTGGAAACACCATATATTTT	CASSSVSSGHSGNTIYF	TRBV7-9	TRBJ1-3	.	.
TGTGCCAGCAGCCCGCGGACTAGCGGAAACAATGAGCAGTTCTTC	CASSPRTSGNNEQFF	TRBV11-3	TRBJ2-1	.	TRBD2
TGTGCCAGCAGCATCCAGGGGACGAACTATGGCTACACCTTC	CASSIQGTNYGYTF	TRBV5-4	TRBJ1-2	.	.
TGTGCCTGGAGTGTAGGAGGGGTCGGCTACACCTTC	CAWSVGGVGYTF	TRBV30	TRBJ1-2	.	.
TGTGCCAGCAGGGAGGCCTCAGCCTACGAGCAGTACTTC	CASREASAYEQYF	TRBV25-1	TRBJ2-7	.	.
TGTGCCATCAGTGAGTCAGTGGGAGGGGTCTACAATGAGCAGTTCTTC	CAISESVGGVYNEQFF	TRBV10-3	TRBJ2-1	.	TRBD2
TGTGCCAGTAGAGATCAAGGGGCCACTGAAGCTTTCTTT	CASRDQGATEAFF	TRBV19	TRBJ1-1	.	.
TGTGCCAGCAGATCTGGACAGGAGATCTACGAGCAGTACTTC	CASRSGQEIYEQYF	TRBV6-5	TRBJ2-7	.	TRBD1
TGTGCCATCAGTGAGCTCACCTGGGACAGGGGTGGAGAGCAGTACTTC	CAISELTWDRGGEQYF	TRBV10-3	TRBJ2-7	once	TRBD1
TGTGCCAGCTCACTGCAACTAGGGTCCTCCTCTGGAAACACCATATATTTT	CASSLQLGSSSGNTIYF	TRBV18	TRBJ1-3	.	.
TGTGCCAGCAGCCCAACCGGACAGCTCTATGGCTACACCTTC	CASSPTGQLYGYTF	TRBV7-9	TRBJ1-2	.	.
TGTGCCAGCAGCAACAGGGACGGGGAAAAACTGTTTTTT	CASSNRDGEKLFF	TRBV13	TRBJ1-4	.	.